This T cell receptor beta chain emerged from a study of blood T cell repertoires in COVID-19. The V end lost 0 bases, the J end lost 8 bases, and 12 bases lay between the germline ends. The CDR3 runs 14 residues. CDR1 SGHRS and CDR2 YFSETQ come from the germline V gene. The data were produced by immunoSEQ multiplex PCR, yet TCRdb's version contains in-frame clones alone and is incomplete. Of fewer than 350,000 clones listed, around 90% are singletons. The TCR sequence derives from a woman aged 18-29 years with acute COVID-19. Sequencing was carried out using PBMCs or T cells enriched from blood (not recorded which). V is TRBV5-1 and J is TRBJ2-1; possible D gene TRBD2, 6 bases. The CDR3 is CASSLAPGVDEQFF. The CDR3, as DNA: TGCGCCAGCAGCTTGGCCCCGGGAGTGGATGAGCAGTTCTTC.